The following is a TCR beta chain sequence with its context. The CDR3 is 16 amino acids. V was pared by 4 bases and J by 4 bases, with 5 bases of the junction left unmatched. The germline V gene encodes CDR1 LGHDT and CDR2 YNNKEL (reference sequence). This sample was taken from a study of blood T cell repertoires in COVID-19. Study context: Italy, Spain and the United States were the sources of the convalescent and acute COVID-19 samples. Nucleic acid was either cDNA or gDNA, and it came from T cells, B-cell-depleted T cells, or PBMCs.

As processed by the authors: Reference gene primers were amplified, and this amplification served to estimate nucleated cell counts. Sequencing used immunoSEQ multiplex PCR; TCRdb keeps in-frame clones, though not all of them. That table gives V, J and clone size, and the DNA gave D and trimming. There are over 400,000 clones in the sample; over 75% occur only once, and 3% to 3.5% lies in the top ten. The chain combines TRBV3-1 (or the pseudogene TRBV3-2) with TRBJ2-3, with 13 bases identical to TRBD2. The receptor was derived from a human donor in a cohort sampled during active COVID-19. The sample comprised peripheral blood. This chain's CDR3 is CASSPLGLAGADTQYF. As DNA, the CDR3 is TGTGCCAGCAGCCCCTTAGGACTAGCGGGAGCAGATACGCAGTATTTT.